The 32 T cell receptor beta chains presented below share a single source sample, sequenced in a study of control samples from healthy donors and cancer patients. Clones were read by immunoSEQ multiplex PCR, and TCRdb kept only the in-frame ones, dropping some. The sample includes 35,000 to 40,000 clones, approximately 82% of them seen just once. The sequenced sample consisted of PBMCs. Receptor source: a woman in her fifties or sixties with lung cancer.

The J gene is TRBJ1-5, the V gene TRBV19, with 9 bases fitting TRBD1. Germline values: CDR1 LNHDA, CDR2 SQIVND (reference sequence). V lost 3 bases to trimming and J lost 4 bases; unmatched junction nucleotides: 7. This CDR3 contains 16 residues. The CDR3 sequence is CASSIRTGARNQPQHF. The CDR3 region has the DNA TGTGCCAGTAGTATCCGGACAGGGGCCCGGAATCAGCCCCAGCATTTT.

The CDR3 DNA is TGTGCCAGCAGCCCTAGCGGGGAGCCCTACAATGAGCAGTTCTTC. This codes for CASSPSGEPYNEQFF. The rearrangement joins TRBV11-1 to TRBJ2-1, with 9 positions matching TRBD2. Germline values: CDR1 SGHAT, CDR2 FQDESV (reference sequence). V was clipped by 5 bases and J by 2 bases; unmatched bases: 4. This CDR3 spans 15 amino acids.

This clone was seen once. V and J are TRBV5-5 and TRBJ2-1, with 7 bases fitting TRBD2. The junction had 1 base not matched to a gene; V was cut back by 2 bases and J by 5 bases. The CDR3 runs to 13 residues. The germline V gene has CDR1 SGHKS and CDR2 YYEKEE (reference sequence). This CDR3 reads CASSFLADNEQFF. The CDR3 DNA follows: TGTGCCAGCAGCTTTCTAGCGGACAATGAGCAGTTCTTC.

V gene TRBV24-1 combines with J gene TRBJ2-1; 12 bases are a match to TRBD2. The CDR3 extends over 16 amino acids. Germline V gene data show CDR1 as KGHDR and CDR2 as SFDVKD. V was pared by 2 bases and J by 4 bases, with 2 bases of the junction left unmatched. CDR3 region: CATSDSGLAGYNEQFF. In DNA, the CDR3 is TGTGCCACCAGTGATTCGGGACTAGCGGGTTACAATGAGCAGTTCTTC.

The V and J genes are TRBV27 and TRBJ2-7, with 8 bases that match TRBD1. CDR1 and CDR2 from the germline V gene are MNHEY and SMNVEV (reference sequence). This CDR3 spans 13 amino acids. V gave up 5 bases and J gave up 4 bases; unmatched junction bases: 4. The CDR3 reads CASSPGTGYEQYF. In DNA, the CDR3 is TGTGCCAGCAGTCCCGGGACAGGTTACGAGCAGTACTTC.

This chain links TRBV20-1 with TRBJ2-5; D unclear. The CDR3 totals 10 residues. CDR1 and CDR2 (germline): DFQATT, SNEGSKA (reference sequence). V was pared by 3 bases and J by 1 base, with 0 bases between. The CDR3 sequence is CSASQETQYF. The CDR3 region has the DNA TGCAGTGCTAGCCAAGAGACCCAGTACTTC.

This clone was seen once. This chain uses TRBV6-5 with TRBJ2-7; TRBD1 agrees at 9 bases. Losses at the gene ends were 4 bases for V and 2 bases for J; bases not matched to a gene: 6. The CDR3 is 15 residues long. CDR1 and CDR2 (germline): MNHEY, SVGAGI. DNA of the CDR3: TGTGCCAGCAGTTCTCCGGGACAGGGTCCCTACGAGCAGTACTTC. This codes for CASSSPGQGPYEQYF.

V and J are TRBV19 and TRBJ1-3, with 8 bases that match TRBD1. Trimming removed 7 bases from V and 7 bases from J; junction bases left unmatched: 9. The CDR3 is 14 residues long. The germline gives CDR1 LNHDA, CDR2 SQIVND (reference sequence). CDR3 DNA sequence: TGTGCCAGTATCAGGACAGGGAGGGCGAACACCATATATTTT. As protein: CASIRTGRANTIYF.

The CDR3 region has the DNA TGTGCCAGCAGCCGGGGACAGGGGGGTACCTATGGCTACACCTTC. Residues: CASSRGQGGTYGYTF. The V and J genes are TRBV7-8 and TRBJ1-2; 11 nucleotides line up with TRBD1. V shed 5 bases and J 4 bases; nucleotides not matched to a gene: 6. CDR3 size: 15 residues. Germline CDR1 and CDR2: SGHVS and FQNEAQ.

In this sample, this clone turned up a few times. CDR3 coding DNA: TGTGCCAGTTTCGTGATTGAGACAGGGAGAACTGAAGCTTTCTTT. This encodes CASFVIETGRTEAFF. The chain carries TRBV19 and TRBJ1-1, with TRBD1 identical over 7 bases. V was clipped by 8 bases and J by 5 bases; unmatched bases: 14. Per germline, CDR1 LNHDA and CDR2 SQIVND (reference sequence). The CDR3 runs to 15 residues.

V usage is TRBV2 and J usage is TRBJ2-2; TRBD2 matches at 8 bases. CDR3 length equals 16 residues. In germline, CDR1 is SNHLY, CDR2 FYNNEI. After removal of 5 bases from V and 1 base from J, the junction contained 6 bases not matched to a gene. The CDR3 sequence: CASSRLAGGNTGELFF. CDR3 DNA sequence: TGTGCCAGCAGTAGGTTGGCGGGAGGGAACACCGGGGAGCTGTTTTTT.

The chain has TRBV19 and TRBJ1-1, with no clear D. Trimming stripped 1 base from V and 3 bases from J, with 12 bases between. The CDR3 extends over 15 amino acids. Germline lookup yields CDR1 LNHDA and CDR2 SQIVND (reference sequence). CDR3: CASSIVVRRYTEAFF. The CDR3 nucleotides read TGTGCCAGTAGTATAGTTGTCAGGAGGTACACTGAAGCTTTCTTT.

The genes are TRBV19 and TRBJ2-3; unclear D gene. Germline CDR1 is LNHDA and CDR2 is SQIVND (reference sequence). V lost 4 bases and J 4 bases, leaving 15 bases between the germline ends. The CDR3 has 15 residues. The chain's CDR3 is CASSTTTRSSDTQYF. DNA for the CDR3: TGTGCCAGTAGTACCACAACCCGGTCTTCAGATACGCAGTATTTT.

The chain uses TRBV19 and TRBJ1-3; D unclear. Trimming cost V 5 bases and J 4 bases, with 12 bases left between them. The CDR3 runs to 14 residues. Germline V gives CDR1 LNHDA, CDR2 SQIVND (reference sequence). This CDR3 reads CASSLLGQGNTIYF. The DNA for the CDR3 is TGTGCCAGTAGTTTACTTGGGCAGGGAAACACCATATATTTT.

This rearrangement joins TRBV18 to TRBJ1-6, with D unresolved. Germline V gene lookup returns CDR1 KGHSH and CDR2 LQKENI. This CDR3 is built from 17 residues. Trimming took off 3 bases at V and 0 bases at J, with 12 bases between the two ends. In nucleotides, the CDR3 is TGTGCCAGCTCACCTGCCGCGCAATTCTCCTATAATTCACCCCTCCACTTT. This codes for CASSPAAQFSYNSPLHF.

J is TRBJ2-2 and V is TRBV4-1, with D unclear. Germline assignment: CDR1 MGHRA and CDR2 YSYEKL. The CDR3 contains 15 residues. V was cut by 5 bases and J by 6 bases, with 16 bases left in between. CDR3 DNA sequence: TGCGCCAGCAGCTGGGCAGCCCAGAAAGCCGGGGAGCTGTTTTTT. It specifies CASSWAAQKAGELFF.

The chain employs TRBV7-2 and TRBJ2-1; weak D call: TRBD1 (5 bases). Germline CDR1 is SGHTA and CDR2 is FQGNSA. V was clipped by 4 bases and J by 6 bases, with 13 bases between them. The CDR3 consists of 14 residues. The CDR3 sequence is CASSSAGHINEQFF. The CDR3 nucleotides read TGTGCCAGCAGCTCTGCCGGACATATCAATGAGCAGTTCTTC.

The chain carries TRBV10-3 and TRBJ2-7; no firm D call. Germline V gives CDR1 ENHRY, CDR2 SYGVKD. The CDR3 has 12 amino acids. V gave up 3 bases and J gave up 3 bases, with 6 bases separating them. CDR3: CAISDRNYEQYF. CDR3 in DNA: TGTGCCATCAGTGACAGGAACTACGAGCAGTACTTC.

V usage is TRBV27 and J usage is TRBJ2-2, with a possible D match to TRBD2 (6 bases). Germline loops: CDR1 MNHEY, CDR2 SMNVEV (reference sequence). The V end lost 9 bases, the J end lost 6 bases, and 17 bases lay between the germline ends. The CDR3 consists of 14 residues. For the CDR3, the DNA is TGTGCCAGTGCGTTAGTTAAGCGGGCCGGGGAGCTGTTTTTT. Amino acid sequence: CASALVKRAGELFF.

The J gene is TRBJ2-3, the V gene TRBV4-3, with 10 bases fitting TRBD2. In germline, CDR1 is LGHNA, CDR2 YSLEER. V trimming: 4 bases; J trimming: 5 bases; junction bases outside the gene matches: 3. The CDR3 has 14 amino acids. The CDR3 DNA is TGCGCCAGCAGCCTCCGACTAGCGGGAGATACGCAGTATTTT. This codes for CASSLRLAGDTQYF.

The chain employs TRBV7-2 and TRBJ1-2; 8 bases align to TRBD1. CDR3 size: 14 residues. Germline V gives CDR1 SGHTA, CDR2 FQGNSA. V was clipped by 5 bases and J by 8 bases; unmatched bases: 10. The CDR3: CASSLQGGREGYTF. For the CDR3, the DNA is TGTGCCAGCAGCCTACAGGGGGGCCGGGAAGGCTACACCTTC.

V and J are TRBV30 and TRBJ1-5, with D unclear. The germline V gene has CDR1 GTSNPN and CDR2 SVGIG (reference sequence). This CDR3 is built from 14 residues. Trimming took off 2 bases at V and 6 bases at J, with 14 bases between the two ends. Here the CDR3 reads CAWSISRFRQPQHF. CDR3 DNA: TGTGCCTGGAGTATTAGCAGGTTTCGTCAGCCCCAGCATTTT. Using reference TRBV30 and TRBJ1-5 for the parts outside the CDR3, the full variable domain is SQTIHQWPATLVQPVGSPLSLECTVEGTSNPNLYWYRQAAGRGLQLLFYSVGIGQISSEVPQNLSASRPQDRQFILSSKKLLLSDSGFYLCAWSISRFRQPQHFGDGTRLSIL.

The V gene is TRBV5-1, the J gene TRBJ1-2; D not resolved. The V end lost 1 base, the J end lost 7 bases, and 11 bases lay between the germline ends. This CDR3 spans 13 amino acids. The germline V gene has CDR1 SGHRS and CDR2 YFSETQ. CDR3 region: CASSLIGESGYTF. CDR3 nucleotide sequence: TGCGCCAGCAGCTTGATTGGGGAGAGTGGCTACACCTTC.

The V and J genes are TRBV18 and TRBJ1-1; a weak D match, TRBD1 (6 bases). Germline assignment: CDR1 KGHSH and CDR2 LQKENI. V gave up 7 bases and J gave up 4 bases, with 10 bases separating them. CDR3 length: 12 residues. For the CDR3, the DNA is TGTGCCAGCTGTACAGGGAGCACTGAAGCTTTCTTT. Encoded protein: CASCTGSTEAFF.

The rearrangement uses TRBV24-1 and TRBJ2-7; D uncertain. The germline V and J ends were trimmed by 1 base and 6 bases, with 9 bases remaining between them. This CDR3 has 13 residues. Germline V lookup: CDR1 KGHDR, CDR2 SFDVKD. This chain's CDR3 is CATSDLLYLEQYF. The CDR3 DNA follows: TGTGCCACCAGTGATTTATTATATCTCGAGCAGTACTTC.

This clone was counted a few times. The chain carries TRBV19 and TRBJ1-5; 9 bases match TRBD1. CDR3 length: 16 residues. Per the germline V gene, CDR1 is LNHDA and CDR2 is SQIVND (reference sequence). The trim removed 7 bases at V and 9 bases at J, leaving 16 bases unmatched. The CDR3 loop is CASTPGGGQGRWPQHF. The CDR3 region has the DNA TGTGCCAGTACCCCGGGTGGGGGACAGGGCCGATGGCCCCAGCATTTT.

J is TRBJ1-1 and V is TRBV20-1; no definite D call. Trimming cost V 4 bases and J 7 bases, with 7 bases left between them. Germline-derived CDR1 and CDR2 are DFQATT and SNEGSKA (reference sequence). The CDR3 extends over 10 amino acids. The CDR3 DNA follows: TGCAGTGCTAATTGGAATGAAGCTTTCTTT. This encodes CSANWNEAFF.

The gene calls are TRBV6-4 and TRBJ2-1, with TRBD2 matching over 7 bases. Germline values: CDR1 MRHNA, CDR2 SNTAGT. The CDR3 has 14 residues. The trim removed 4 bases at V and 8 bases at J, leaving 8 bases unmatched. CDR3 amino acids: CASSAQHTSDEQFF. The CDR3 DNA follows: TGTGCCAGCAGTGCCCAACATACTAGCGATGAGCAGTTCTTC.

This clone was observed a handful of times. J is TRBJ1-1 and V is TRBV7-8; TRBD1 might be the D (5 bases). Trimming stripped 3 bases from V and 5 bases from J, with 13 bases between. CDR1 SGHVS and CDR2 FQNEAQ come from the germline V gene. This CDR3 has 14 amino acids. The CDR3 nucleotides read TGTGCCAGCAGCTTGGAGGGGACGGGGACTGAAGCTTTCTTT. Protein sequence: CASSLEGTGTEAFF.

In regard to this clone: One end of the junction fails to match germline, which may point to a read error. The rearrangement links TRBV20-1 to TRBJ1-1, with D perhaps matching TRBD1 (5 bases). CDR3 size: 11 residues. Germline V CDR1 and CDR2: DFQATT, SNEGSKA (reference sequence). In DNA, the CDR3 is TGTGCAGGGTCCGTTAACACTGAAGCTTTCTTT. Translated, it gives CAGSVNTEAFF.

The genes are TRBV2 and TRBJ2-7; maybe TRBD2 (6 bases). V lost 8 bases and J lost 3, with 14 bases in between. The CDR3 extends over 13 amino acids. Germline V lookup: CDR1 SNHLY, CDR2 FYNNEI. CDR3 region: CASLDGGSYEQYF. CDR3 in DNA: TGTGCCAGCCTCGATGGAGGGAGCTACGAGCAGTACTTC.

The chain combines TRBV5-4 with TRBJ1-1; 7 bases map to TRBD1. CDR1 is SGHNT, CDR2 YYREEE, per germline (reference sequence). The CDR3 is 14 amino acids. The trim removed 4 bases at V and 7 bases at J, leaving 10 bases unmatched. CDR3 in amino acids: CASSRQGVGSEAFF. CDR3 sequence (DNA): TGTGCCAGCAGCCGTCAGGGGGTCGGGAGTGAAGCTTTCTTT.